The rows below give T cell receptor beta chains drawn from one sample of a study of regulatory T cells in long-lasting Graves disease. Each CDR3 protein is one row after TCRdb ran MiXCR on the multiplex PCR reads. Among a few hundred thousand distinct CDR3 sequences listed, around a fifth were seen once. The material sequenced was peripheral blood mononuclear cells (PBMCs), taken when the disease was refractory, from a patient treated with antithyroid drugs. These receptor sequences come from a female donor with Graves disease. The CDR3 runs from the conserved cysteine through the conserved F or W. The D gene is left open where the match is weak. The size entry is marked missing in some rows and otherwise reads once, few, many or a size class.

D gene: TRBD1; clone size: few; V gene: TRBV6-1; J gene: TRBJ1-5; CDR3 protein: CASFYRDRGIVGNQPQHF; CDR3 DNA: TGTGCCAGCTTTTATCGGGACAGGGGAATTGTTGGCAATCAGCCCCAGCATTTT
D gene: -; clone size: many; V gene: TRBV6-1; J gene: TRBJ1-4; CDR3 protein: CASSERRQGLEKLFF; CDR3 DNA: TGTGCCAGCAGTGAAAGGAGGCAGGGGTTGGAAAAACTGTTTTTT
D gene: -; clone size: many; V gene: TRBV6-1; J gene: TRBJ2-7; CDR3 protein: CASTPWQVGFYEQYF; CDR3 DNA: TGTGCCAGCACCCCCTGGCAGGTTGGCTTCTACGAGCAGTACTTC
D gene: -; clone size: -; V gene: TRBV9; J gene: TRBJ2-1; CDR3 protein: CASSVEGRSDEQFF; CDR3 DNA: TGTGCCAGCAGCGTAGAAGGTAGGTCGGATGAGCAGTTCTTC
D gene: -; clone size: -; V gene: TRBV24-1; J gene: TRBJ2-1; CDR3 protein: CATSDQGSTSSYNEQFF; CDR3 DNA: TGTGCCACCAGTGATCAGGGGTCTACGAGCTCCTACAATGAGCAGTTCTTC
D gene: -; clone size: -; V gene: TRBV15; J gene: TRBJ2-1; CDR3 protein: CATSRDVGAGNEQFF; CDR3 DNA: TGTGCCACCAGCAGAGATGTGGGGGCAGGCAATGAGCAGTTCTTC
D gene: -; clone size: few; V gene: TRBV18; J gene: TRBJ2-5; CDR3 protein: CASSPTLGSQETQYF; CDR3 DNA: TGTGCCAGCTCCCCTACGCTGGGGTCCCAAGAGACCCAGTACTTC
D gene: TRBD1; clone size: many; V gene: TRBV6-5; J gene: TRBJ2-7; CDR3 protein: CASSYADRGFYEQYF; CDR3 DNA: TGTGCCAGCAGTTACGCGGACAGGGGGTTCTACGAGCAGTACTTC
D gene: -; clone size: many; V gene: TRBV27; J gene: TRBJ1-5; CDR3 protein: CASSLSITGDNQPQHF; CDR3 DNA: TGTGCCAGCAGTTTATCCATAACAGGTGATAATCAGCCCCAGCATTTT
D gene: -; clone size: -; V gene: TRBV27; J gene: TRBJ1-4; CDR3 protein: CASSNYPRREKLFF; CDR3 DNA: TGTGCCAGCAGCAATTACCCAAGACGTGAAAAACTGTTTTTT
D gene: TRBD2; clone size: -; V gene: TRBV5-1; J gene: TRBJ2-2; CDR3 protein: CASSPGLVSTGELFF; CDR3 DNA: TGCGCCAGCAGCCCCGGACTAGTGAGCACCGGGGAGCTGTTTTTT
D gene: -; clone size: many; V gene: TRBV28; J gene: TRBJ1-1; CDR3 protein: CGGAEAFF; CDR3 DNA: TGTGGGGGGGCTGAAGCTTTCTTT
D gene: -; clone size: many; V gene: TRBV7-9; J gene: TRBJ2-7; CDR3 protein: CASSPDWGGTYEQYF; CDR3 DNA: TGTGCCAGCAGCCCGGACTGGGGCGGGACGTACGAGCAGTACTTC
D gene: -; clone size: -; V gene: TRBV20-1; J gene: TRBJ1-1; CDR3 protein: CGARDQTEAFF; CDR3 DNA: TGCGGTGCAAGAGATCAGACTGAAGCTTTCTTT
D gene: TRBD2; clone size: -; V gene: TRBV2; J gene: TRBJ2-1; CDR3 protein: CASRPNGGSEQFF; CDR3 DNA: TGTGCCAGCAGGCCAAACGGGGGGAGTGAGCAGTTCTTC
D gene: TRBD2; clone size: -; V gene: TRBV2; J gene: TRBJ2-1; CDR3 protein: CASRSAGGPLYNEQFF; CDR3 DNA: TGTGCCAGCAGGTCGGCGGGAGGGCCGTTGTACAATGAGCAGTTCTTC
D gene: -; clone size: few; V gene: TRBV28; J gene: TRBJ2-2; CDR3 protein: CASDSGAGNTGELFF; CDR3 DNA: TGTGCCAGTGATTCAGGGGCGGGGAACACCGGGGAGCTGTTTTTT
D gene: TRBD2; clone size: many; V gene: TRBV28; J gene: TRBJ2-7; CDR3 protein: CASSLSGLAASHEQYF; CDR3 DNA: TGTGCCAGCAGTTTATCCGGACTAGCTGCATCGCACGAGCAGTACTTC
D gene: TRBD1; clone size: -; V gene: TRBV18; J gene: TRBJ2-7; CDR3 protein: CASSPINGQASGEQYF; CDR3 DNA: TGTGCCAGCTCACCTATTAACGGACAGGCGTCGGGCGAGCAGTACTTC
D gene: TRBD2; clone size: many; V gene: TRBV7-8; J gene: TRBJ2-5; CDR3 protein: CASSKLAGAQETQYF; CDR3 DNA: TGTGCCAGCAGCAAACTAGCGGGCGCGCAAGAGACCCAGTACTTC
D gene: -; clone size: many; V gene: TRBV6-5; J gene: TRBJ2-7; CDR3 protein: CASSYTLRGSEQYF; CDR3 DNA: TGTGCCAGCAGTTACACCTTGAGGGGTTCCGAGCAGTACTTC
D gene: -; clone size: few; V gene: TRBV5-1; J gene: TRBJ2-2; CDR3 protein: CASSLGGAVAAGELFF; CDR3 DNA: TGCGCCAGCAGCTTGGGCGGAGCAGTGGCGGCCGGGGAGCTGTTTTTT
D gene: -; clone size: many; V gene: TRBV6-1; J gene: TRBJ1-5; CDR3 protein: CASGRDGNQPQHF; CDR3 DNA: TGTGCCAGCGGCCGGGACGGCAATCAGCCCCAGCATTTT
D gene: -; clone size: few; V gene: TRBV28; J gene: TRBJ1-2; CDR3 protein: CASSFQPGNNYGYTF; CDR3 DNA: TGTGCCAGCAGTTTTCAGCCAGGAAACAACTATGGCTACACCTTC
D gene: TRBD1; clone size: -; V gene: TRBV6-1; J gene: TRBJ2-7; CDR3 protein: CASSDPDRGRNEQYF; CDR3 DNA: TGTGCCAGCAGTGATCCCGACAGGGGGAGGAACGAGCAGTACTTC
D gene: -; clone size: -; V gene: TRBV7-9; J gene: TRBJ2-5; CDR3 protein: CASSLSSLQETQYF; CDR3 DNA: TGTGCCAGCAGCTTATCTTCTCTTCAAGAGACCCAGTACTTC
D gene: -; clone size: many; V gene: TRBV7-8; J gene: TRBJ1-5; CDR3 protein: CASSPQGQSNQPQHF; CDR3 DNA: TGTGCCAGCAGCCCACAAGGACAGAGCAATCAGCCCCAGCATTTT
D gene: -; clone size: -; V gene: TRBV5-8; J gene: TRBJ2-2; CDR3 protein: CASRLRRTGELFF; CDR3 DNA: TGTGCCAGCAGATTGAGGAGGACCGGGGAGCTGTTTTTT
D gene: TRBD2; clone size: many; V gene: TRBV15; J gene: TRBJ2-5; CDR3 protein: CATSPSGGYQYQETQYF; CDR3 DNA: TGTGCCACCAGCCCTAGCGGGGGGTATCAGTACCAAGAGACCCAGTACTTC